This T cell receptor (beta chain) was sequenced during a study of PD-L1 blockade in urothelial cancer. Study results and caveats: Durable benefit accompanied greater 3-week expansion of tumor-associated blood clones.

This CDR3 spans 17 amino acids. Trimming at V came to 5 bases and at J to 5 bases, leaving 15 bases not matched to a gene. In germline, CDR1 is SGHTA, CDR2 FQGTGA. Time point reported: pretreatment peripheral blood. On this clone itself: Its specificity is unknown.

The table came from immunoSEQ multiplex PCR; TCRdb's copy has only in-frame clones and leaves some out. Of 85,000 to 90,000 clones listed, more than 70% were seen once; the top ten hold around an eighth. This clonotype was obtained from a man aged 60-69 years with urothelial cancer. The chain employs TRBV7-3 and TRBJ2-5; 9 bases agree with TRBD2. Sequencing used PBMCs, obtained around atezolizumab (anti-PD-L1) treatment. The CDR3 bases are TGTGCCAGCAGCCTCCTGGGGGGCGGGAGGGCTCGGGAGACCCAGTACTTC. Protein sequence: CASSLLGGGRARETQYF.